The rows below give T cell receptor beta chains drawn from one sample of a study of T-cell reconstitution after alpha-beta-depleted transplantation in children. Each CDR3 protein is one row after TCRdb ran MiXCR on the PCR reads. Of approximately 150,000 distinct CDR3 sequences in the sample, 8% to 10% were seen once. The input for sequencing was PBMCs, mostly from graft donor cells, taken 180 days after TCRalphabeta/CD19-depleted stem cell transplant. The receptor source for this set is a female patient aged 2 to 10 who had a stem cell transplant for congenital amegakaryocytic thrombocytopenia, so the T cells may come from the graft donor. Each CDR3 is given with its conserved first and last residue. The order of the fields is J gene, D gene, clone size, V gene, CDR3 DNA, CDR3 protein. The D gene is left open where the match is weak. Only some rows state a clone size, as once, few, many or a class for expanded clones.

j_gene: TRBJ1-1; d_gene: -; abundance: many; v_gene: TRBV2; CDR3nt: TGTGCCGGCACTTCAGGACAGCCATACAGTGAAGCTTTCTTT; CDR3aa: CAGTSGQPYSEAFF
j_gene: TRBJ2-5; d_gene: -; abundance: many; v_gene: TRBV5-1; CDR3nt: TGCGCCAGCTACATAATCCCTGGTGGAGAAGAGACCCAGTACTTC; CDR3aa: CASYIIPGGEETQYF
j_gene: TRBJ2-1; d_gene: -; abundance: few; v_gene: TRBV12-3/TRBV12-4; CDR3nt: TGTGCCAGCAGTTTTTCGGATTGGGTTGAGCAGTTCTTC; CDR3aa: CASSFSDWVEQFF
j_gene: TRBJ2-4; d_gene: -; abundance: many; v_gene: TRBV29-1; CDR3nt: TGCAGCGTTGAGGCAGGGGCGGACATTCAGTACTTC; CDR3aa: CSVEAGADIQYF
j_gene: TRBJ2-7; d_gene: TRBD2; abundance: few; v_gene: TRBV13; CDR3nt: TGTGCCAGCAGCTTAGTAGGCGTCTGGGGACTAGCGGGGGAGGACGAGCAGTACTTC; CDR3aa: CASSLVGVWGLAGEDEQYF
j_gene: TRBJ2-7; d_gene: -; abundance: few; v_gene: TRBV12-3/TRBV12-4; CDR3nt: TGTGCCAGCAGTTTAGCGCCCGTCGGGCAGTACTTC; CDR3aa: CASSLAPVGQYF
j_gene: TRBJ2-7; d_gene: -; abundance: many; v_gene: TRBV20-1; CDR3nt: TGCAGTGCTAGAGTAAGGGGGGGGGCCTACGAGCAGTACTTC; CDR3aa: CSARVRGGAYEQYF
j_gene: TRBJ2-3; d_gene: -; abundance: many; v_gene: TRBV15; CDR3nt: TGTGCCACCAGCAGACGGGCATCAGATACGCAGTATTTT; CDR3aa: CATSRRASDTQYF
j_gene: TRBJ1-3; d_gene: -; abundance: many; v_gene: TRBV7-2; CDR3nt: TGTGCCAGCAGCTTAGGGGGGGACTCTACTGGAAACACCATATATTTT; CDR3aa: CASSLGGDSTGNTIYF
j_gene: TRBJ2-7; d_gene: -; abundance: many; v_gene: TRBV5-1; CDR3nt: TGCGCCAGCAGCTTAGGGGTCTCCTACGAGCAGTACTTC; CDR3aa: CASSLGVSYEQYF
j_gene: TRBJ1-2; d_gene: TRBD1; abundance: once; v_gene: TRBV29-1; CDR3nt: TGCAGCGTCTGGACAGGAACACGCGGCTACACCTTC; CDR3aa: CSVWTGTRGYTF
j_gene: TRBJ1-6; d_gene: TRBD1; abundance: -; v_gene: TRBV3-1; CDR3nt: TGTGCCAGCAGCCTCCACAGGGGGCCCTATAATTCACCCCTCCACTTT; CDR3aa: CASSLHRGPYNSPLHF
j_gene: TRBJ2-7; d_gene: -; abundance: -; v_gene: TRBV10-3; CDR3nt: TGTGCCATCCACCGGGCCCCTGGAGACGAGCAGTACTTC; CDR3aa: CAIHRAPGDEQYF
j_gene: TRBJ1-2; d_gene: -; abundance: many; v_gene: TRBV27; CDR3nt: TGTGCCAGCAGTTTGAGGATGGGGGCGCAGTACTATGGCTACACCTTC; CDR3aa: CASSLRMGAQYYGYTF
j_gene: TRBJ2-3; d_gene: -; abundance: many; v_gene: TRBV28; CDR3nt: TGTGCCAGCAGGATTACAGGGTTTTTTGGCACAGATACGCAGTATTTT; CDR3aa: CASRITGFFGTDTQYF
j_gene: TRBJ1-2; d_gene: -; abundance: -; v_gene: TRBV19; CDR3nt: TGTGCCAGTAGTACCCCTCGGGGTAACTATGGCTACACCTTC; CDR3aa: CASSTPRGNYGYTF
j_gene: TRBJ2-2; d_gene: -; abundance: many; v_gene: TRBV7-8; CDR3nt: TGTGCCAGCAGCTCCTTTATTGGGAACACCGGGGAGCTGTTTTTT; CDR3aa: CASSSFIGNTGELFF
j_gene: TRBJ2-7; d_gene: TRBD2; abundance: many; v_gene: TRBV7-8; CDR3nt: TGTGCCAGCAGCAATTGGGGGGAGGGCTCCTACGAGCAGTACTTC; CDR3aa: CASSNWGEGSYEQYF
j_gene: TRBJ2-1; d_gene: -; abundance: many; v_gene: TRBV18; CDR3nt: TGTGCCAGCTCACCATCGATGCGGGGTGACGATGAGCAGTTCTTC; CDR3aa: CASSPSMRGDDEQFF
j_gene: TRBJ2-1; d_gene: -; abundance: -; v_gene: TRBV9; CDR3nt: TGTGCCAGCAGCGCGGGGCCCCTTCGGGATTACAATGAGCAGTTCTTC; CDR3aa: CASSAGPLRDYNEQFF
j_gene: TRBJ2-6; d_gene: -; abundance: few; v_gene: TRBV5-5; CDR3nt: TGTGCCAGCAGCCCCCGGCCTGGGGCCAACGTCCTGACTTTC; CDR3aa: CASSPRPGANVLTF
j_gene: TRBJ2-5; d_gene: TRBD2; abundance: many; v_gene: TRBV7-2; CDR3nt: TGTGCCAGCAGCTTAGGGGGAGGGGAGACCCAGTACTTC; CDR3aa: CASSLGGGETQYF
j_gene: TRBJ2-2; d_gene: -; abundance: many; v_gene: TRBV29-1; CDR3nt: TGCAGCGTCCCGGGACAGAACACCGGGGAGCTGTTTTTT; CDR3aa: CSVPGQNTGELFF
j_gene: TRBJ2-5; d_gene: -; abundance: many; v_gene: TRBV20-1; CDR3nt: TGCAGTGCTAGGAGGACTGGGAGTGAGACCCAGTACTTC; CDR3aa: CSARRTGSETQYF
j_gene: TRBJ1-1; d_gene: -; abundance: few; v_gene: TRBV5-1; CDR3nt: TGCGCCAGCAGCTTGGTTTTCGTAGACGTTTGGGGGCGCGTTAACACTGAAGCTTTCTTT; CDR3aa: CASSLVFVDVWGRVNTEAFF
j_gene: TRBJ2-3; d_gene: -; abundance: many; v_gene: TRBV6-5; CDR3nt: TGTGCCAGCAGTTACCCTGGACTGATCACAGATACGCAGTATTTT; CDR3aa: CASSYPGLITDTQYF
j_gene: TRBJ2-1; d_gene: -; abundance: many; v_gene: TRBV5-1; CDR3nt: TGCGCCAGCAGCTTGGCCAAGACTAGCTCAGGGGGCAATGAGCAGTTCTTC; CDR3aa: CASSLAKTSSGGNEQFF
j_gene: TRBJ1-1; d_gene: -; abundance: -; v_gene: TRBV30; CDR3nt: TGTGCCTGGAGTGTAAGGCGGACGGGGAACACTGAAGCTTTCTTT; CDR3aa: CAWSVRRTGNTEAFF
j_gene: TRBJ1-5; d_gene: TRBD1; abundance: many; v_gene: TRBV29-1; CDR3nt: TGCAGCGCCATGACAGGGGTTCTGGGTCAGCCCCAGCATTTT; CDR3aa: CSAMTGVLGQPQHF
j_gene: TRBJ1-1; d_gene: -; abundance: many; v_gene: TRBV3-1; CDR3nt: TGTGCCAGCAGCCAACATGGCGTCGGAGGGAACACTGAAGCTTTCTTT; CDR3aa: CASSQHGVGGNTEAFF
j_gene: TRBJ2-2; d_gene: -; abundance: many; v_gene: TRBV20-1; CDR3nt: TGCAGTGCCTACCCGGGACTTGGGGCCACCGGGGAGCTGTTTTTT; CDR3aa: CSAYPGLGATGELFF
j_gene: TRBJ2-6; d_gene: -; abundance: many; v_gene: TRBV11-1; CDR3nt: TGTGCCAGCAGCCCTGTGGCCAAGGCTGGGGCCAACGTCCTGACTTTC; CDR3aa: CASSPVAKAGANVLTF
j_gene: TRBJ1-5; d_gene: -; abundance: -; v_gene: TRBV19; CDR3nt: TGTGCCAGTAGTCCCTACACGTATAGCAATCAGCCCCAGCATTTT; CDR3aa: CASSPYTYSNQPQHF
j_gene: TRBJ1-2; d_gene: TRBD1; abundance: -; v_gene: TRBV30; CDR3nt: TGTGCCTGGACCGACAGGGTCGAGGGCTACACCTTC; CDR3aa: CAWTDRVEGYTF
j_gene: TRBJ2-7; d_gene: -; abundance: -; v_gene: TRBV5-1; CDR3nt: TGCGCCAGCAGCTTGGGGACGGGACACTACGAGCAGTACTTC; CDR3aa: CASSLGTGHYEQYF
j_gene: TRBJ1-1; d_gene: -; abundance: many; v_gene: TRBV3-1; CDR3nt: TGTGCCAGCAGCCAAGATAATGCTTTCCGGAACACTGAAGCTTTCTTT; CDR3aa: CASSQDNAFRNTEAFF
j_gene: TRBJ1-4; d_gene: -; abundance: many; v_gene: TRBV7-9; CDR3nt: TGTGCCAGCAGCTTAGGGCCCGGCGGAGGAAAACTGTTTTTT; CDR3aa: CASSLGPGGGKLFF
j_gene: TRBJ1-1; d_gene: -; abundance: many; v_gene: TRBV20-1; CDR3nt: TGCAGTGCATGGGACGTCGTGAACACTGAAGCTTTCTTT; CDR3aa: CSAWDVVNTEAFF
j_gene: TRBJ2-2; d_gene: TRBD2; abundance: many; v_gene: TRBV5-1; CDR3nt: TGCGCCAGCAGCTTCGGCGGGGGCACCGGGGAGCTGTTTTTT; CDR3aa: CASSFGGGTGELFF
j_gene: TRBJ2-7; d_gene: -; abundance: many; v_gene: TRBV19; CDR3nt: TGTGCCAGTAGTACGGCCTCGACAGCCGCCTACGAGCAGTACTTC; CDR3aa: CASSTASTAAYEQYF
j_gene: TRBJ2-7; d_gene: -; abundance: few; v_gene: TRBV6-2/TRBV6-3; CDR3nt: TGTGCCAGCAGAAACACCTTTCGAAATACCTACGAGCAGTACTTC; CDR3aa: CASRNTFRNTYEQYF
j_gene: TRBJ1-1; d_gene: TRBD1; abundance: many; v_gene: TRBV12-3/TRBV12-4; CDR3nt: TGTGCCAGCAGGCTCGGGACAGCTTACTATGAAGCTTTCTTT; CDR3aa: CASRLGTAYYEAFF
j_gene: TRBJ1-2; d_gene: -; abundance: few; v_gene: TRBV20-1; CDR3nt: TGCAGTGCTAGCCCCCATCTTAACTATGGCTACACCTTC; CDR3aa: CSASPHLNYGYTF
j_gene: TRBJ2-1; d_gene: -; abundance: few; v_gene: TRBV5-4; CDR3nt: TGTGCCAGCAGCCCCTCAGCAAGGGCTGCCTACAATGAGCAGTTCTTC; CDR3aa: CASSPSARAAYNEQFF
j_gene: TRBJ2-1; d_gene: -; abundance: many; v_gene: TRBV5-6; CDR3nt: TGTGCCAGCAGCTTGGTGGACAGATCCTACAATGAGCAGTTCTTC; CDR3aa: CASSLVDRSYNEQFF